This T cell receptor beta chain was sequenced during a study of identical twins. Findings and limits, study-wide: It was possible that invariant MAIT and iNKT cells partly confounded the zero-insertion analyses. Cross-sectional statistical analysis, not tracking of the same donors, underpinned the conclusions. Researchers reported excess low generation probability among twin-shared out-of-frame alpha sequences. Insertions were reduced in abundant cord blood beta clonotypes but not in memory repertoires.

TCRdb reanalysed the 5' RACE reads using MiXCR and keeps one entry per CDR3 protein. This table holds some 1,700,000 distinct CDR3 sequences, under 35% found once. Looked up from germline, CDR1 is MNHNS and CDR2 is SASEGT. Germline trimming cut 6 bases from V and 8 bases from J; bases unmatched to any gene: 16. The CDR3 loop spans 16 amino acids. This clonotype was seen only once. Its antigen is still unknown. The sample comprised cord blood. The chain combines TRBV6-1 with TRBJ1-2, with TRBD1 matching over 9 bases. The clonotype originates from a newborn girl in good health. The CDR3 here is CASSGGQGLRARGYTF. CDR3 DNA: TGTGCCAGCAGCGGGGGACAGGGACTACGCGCGCGAGGCTACACCTTC.